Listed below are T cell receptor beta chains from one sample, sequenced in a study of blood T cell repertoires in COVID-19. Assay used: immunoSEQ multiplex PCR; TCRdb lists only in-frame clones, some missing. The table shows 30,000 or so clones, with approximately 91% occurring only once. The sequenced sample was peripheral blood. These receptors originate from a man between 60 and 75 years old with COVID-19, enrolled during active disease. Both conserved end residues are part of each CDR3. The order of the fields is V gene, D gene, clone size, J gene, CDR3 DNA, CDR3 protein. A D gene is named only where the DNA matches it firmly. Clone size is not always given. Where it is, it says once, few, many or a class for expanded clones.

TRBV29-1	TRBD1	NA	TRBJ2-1	TGCAGCGTTGAACGGGACAGGGGGTATAATGAGCAGTTCTTC	CSVERDRGYNEQFF
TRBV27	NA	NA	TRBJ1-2	TGTGCCAGCGGGGCTGAGGTATCCGGCTACACCTTC	CASGAEVSGYTF
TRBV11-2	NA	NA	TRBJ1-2	TGTGCCAGCAGCGGGAGTAACTGGGGCTATGGCTACACCTTC	CASSGSNWGYGYTF
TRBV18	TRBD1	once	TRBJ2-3	TGTGCCAGCTCACCTTTAGACAGGGCCCTCACGGATACGCAGTATTTT	CASSPLDRALTDTQYF
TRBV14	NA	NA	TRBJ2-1	TGTGCCAGCCAGGGCTCCTACAATGAGCAGTTCTTC	CASQGSYNEQFF
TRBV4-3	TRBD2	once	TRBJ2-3	TGCGCCAGCAGCGATCTAGCGGGGGGGGCAGATACGCAGTATTTT	CASSDLAGGADTQYF
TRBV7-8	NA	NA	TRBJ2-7	TGTGCCAGCAGCTTAGCCGATTTAGAGCCCGAGCAGTACTTC	CASSLADLEPEQYF
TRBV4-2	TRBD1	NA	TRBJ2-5	TGTGCCAGCAGCCAGCAGACAGGGGGCGCGGAGACCCAGTACTTC	CASSQQTGGAETQYF
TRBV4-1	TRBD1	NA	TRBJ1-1	TGCGCCAGCAGCCAAGCGTTCGGACAGGGCCCTGAAGCTTTCTTT	CASSQAFGQGPEAFF
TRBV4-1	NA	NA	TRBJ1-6	TGCGCCAGCAGCCAAGAAGCGCAGGGAGGTTCACCCCTCCACTTT	CASSQEAQGGSPLHF
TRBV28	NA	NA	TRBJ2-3	TGTGCCAGCAGCGTGGATACGCAGTATTTT	CASSVDTQYF
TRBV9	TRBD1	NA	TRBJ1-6	TGTGCCAGCAGCGTAGCCGCGGACAGGGGATGGAATTCACCCCTCCACTTT	CASSVAADRGWNSPLHF
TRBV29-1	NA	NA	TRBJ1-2	TGCAGCGCCACCCACCCAGGGGTTAAGAGTGGCTACACCTTC	CSATHPGVKSGYTF
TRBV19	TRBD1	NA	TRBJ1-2	TGTGCCACTCGACAGGGGAACTATGGCTACACCTTC	CATRQGNYGYTF
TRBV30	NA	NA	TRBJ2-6	TGTGCCTGGAGTGTGAAGCGGTATGATGGCGTCCTGACTTTC	CAWSVKRYDGVLTF
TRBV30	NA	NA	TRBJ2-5	TGTGCCTGGACCATCAGACAGGGGAGGGGGGAGACCCAGTACTTC	CAWTIRQGRGETQYF
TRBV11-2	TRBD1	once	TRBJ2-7	TGTGCCAGCAGCCCCGACAGGGTCGGGGTGGAGCAGTACTTC	CASSPDRVGVEQYF
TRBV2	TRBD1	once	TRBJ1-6	TGTGCCAGCCTTGTGAGACAGGGGAATTCACCCCTCCACTTT	CASLVRQGNSPLHF
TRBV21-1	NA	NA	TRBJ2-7	TGTGCCAGCAGCCCCCACCACCCCACCCGAAGACCCATCTGGTGGGCCTGTTATTACGAGCAGTACTTC	CASSPHHPTRRPIWWACYYEQYF
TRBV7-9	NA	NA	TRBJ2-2	TGTGCCAGCAGCTCAATGACAGGTAGTGCGACCGGGGAGCTGTTTTTT	CASSSMTGSATGELFF
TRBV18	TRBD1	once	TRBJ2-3	TGTGCCAGCTCACCGGGACAGGGGACAGATACGCAGTATTTT	CASSPGQGTDTQYF
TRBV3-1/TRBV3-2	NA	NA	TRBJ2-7	TGTGCCAGCAGCCAACGGGACAATTCCTACGAGCAGTACTTC	CASSQRDNSYEQYF
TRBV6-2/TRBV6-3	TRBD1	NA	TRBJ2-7	TGTGCCAGCAGTTACCCTAGACAGGGTTCACCTTACGAGCAGTACTTC	CASSYPRQGSPYEQYF
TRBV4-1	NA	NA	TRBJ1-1	TGCGCCAGCAGCCGGTCGGAGGCCACGAACACTGAAGCTTTCTTT	CASSRSEATNTEAFF
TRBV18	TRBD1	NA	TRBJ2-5	TGTGCCAGCTCACCTCCAGGGGGACAGGGAGAGACCCAGTACTTC	CASSPPGGQGETQYF
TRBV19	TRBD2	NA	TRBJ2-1	TGTGCCAGTGGAGGAGGGGTAGCGGGAGGATACAATGAGCAGTTCTTC	CASGGGVAGGYNEQFF
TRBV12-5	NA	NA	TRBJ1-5	TGTGCTAGTGGTCCCATGGGGGGGGTCAATCAGCCCCAGCATTTT	CASGPMGGVNQPQHF
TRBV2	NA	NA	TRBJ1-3	TGTGCCAGCAGGCCCGACAGCTCTGGAAACACCATATATTTT	CASRPDSSGNTIYF
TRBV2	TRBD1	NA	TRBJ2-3	TGTGCCAGTTTCCATACAGGGGATCCAGATACGCAGTATTTT	CASFHTGDPDTQYF
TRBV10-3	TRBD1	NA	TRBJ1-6	TGTGCCATCACCAACCGAAGACAGGGAGGATCACCCCTCCACTTT	CAITNRRQGGSPLHF
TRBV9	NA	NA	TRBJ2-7	TGTGCCAGCAGCGACCCCCACGGGTACGAGCAGTACTTC	CASSDPHGYEQYF
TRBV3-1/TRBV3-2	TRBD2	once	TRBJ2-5	TGTGCCAGCAGCCTCCTAGCGGTCCAAGAGACCCAGTACTTC	CASSLLAVQETQYF
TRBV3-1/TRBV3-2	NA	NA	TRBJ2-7	TGTGCCAGCAGCGCCAGGGGGGACTCCTACGAGCAGTACTTC	CASSARGDSYEQYF
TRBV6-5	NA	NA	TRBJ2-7	TGTGCCAGCAGTTACTCGCTAGACGGATCCTACGAGCAGTACTTC	CASSYSLDGSYEQYF
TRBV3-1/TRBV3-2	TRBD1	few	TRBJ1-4	TGTGCCAGCAGCCAACAGGGGGCGGAGGAAAAACTGTTTTTT	CASSQQGAEEKLFF
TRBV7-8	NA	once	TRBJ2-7	TGTGCCAGCACCACCGACAGGCCGCCCTACGAGCAGTACTTC	CASTTDRPPYEQYF
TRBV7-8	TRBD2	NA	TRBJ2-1	TGTGCCAGCAGCTTTGCGGGAGGGCAGCGGGAGCAGTTCTTC	CASSFAGGQREQFF
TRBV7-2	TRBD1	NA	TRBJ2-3	TGTGCCAGCAGGAGGGACAGGGGCACAGATACGCAGTATTTT	CASRRDRGTDTQYF
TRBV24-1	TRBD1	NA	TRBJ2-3	TGTGCCACCAGTGATTCGACAGGGGTCGCAGATACGCAGTATTTT	CATSDSTGVADTQYF
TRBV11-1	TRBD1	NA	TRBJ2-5	TGTGCCAGCAGCCCCTCGAGGGGCAGGGGGCAAGAGACCCAGTACTTC	CASSPSRGRGQETQYF
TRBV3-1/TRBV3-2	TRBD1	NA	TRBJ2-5	TGTGCCAGCAGCCAAGCGGGACAGGCCCCACGGACCCAGTACTTC	CASSQAGQAPRTQYF
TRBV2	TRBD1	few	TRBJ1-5	TGTGCCAGCAGACAGGGGGCTGGCAATCAGCCCCAGCATTTT	CASRQGAGNQPQHF
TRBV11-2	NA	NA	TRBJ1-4	TGTGCCAGCAGCTTAGAACCGGCCGCTAGCGGAAAACTGTTTTTT	CASSLEPAASGKLFF
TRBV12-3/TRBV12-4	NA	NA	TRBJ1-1	TGTGCCAGCAGTAATAACAGGGTCACTGAAGCTTTCTTT	CASSNNRVTEAFF
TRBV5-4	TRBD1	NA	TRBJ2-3	TGTGCCAGCAGCACCAGGGACAGTGCTGGGGTGAATACGCAGTATTTT	CASSTRDSAGVNTQYF
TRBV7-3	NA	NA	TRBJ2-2	TGTGCCAGCAGCTTAACTGGAGGGATTGGCCGGGAGCTGTTTTTT	CASSLTGGIGRELFF
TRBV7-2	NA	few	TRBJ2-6	TGTGCCAGCAGCTTACAGGGTGGTGGGGCCAACGTCCTGACTTTC	CASSLQGGGANVLTF
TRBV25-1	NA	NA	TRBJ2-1	TGTGCCAGCAGTGCCCCGGGACTTAGCTACAATGAGCAGTTCTTC	CASSAPGLSYNEQFF
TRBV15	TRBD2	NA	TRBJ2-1	TGTGCCACCACCACGTTGGGGACTAGCCTGAATGAGCAGTTCTTC	CATTTLGTSLNEQFF
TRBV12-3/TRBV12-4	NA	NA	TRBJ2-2	TGTGCCAGCAGTTCGACCGGGGAGCTGTTTTTT	CASSSTGELFF
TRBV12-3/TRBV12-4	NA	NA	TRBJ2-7	TGTGCCAGCAGTTTGGCTCGGGGGAATGAGCAGTACTTC	CASSLARGNEQYF
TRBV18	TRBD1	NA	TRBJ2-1	TGTGCCAGTTACAAACCGGGACAGGGCATCTACAATGAGCAGTTCTTC	CASYKPGQGIYNEQFF
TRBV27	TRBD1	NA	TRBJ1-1	TGTGCCAGCAGTACAGGGGGTTGGGTCACTGAAGCTTTCTTT	CASSTGGWVTEAFF
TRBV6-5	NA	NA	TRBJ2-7	TGTGCCAGCAGGAACCGAAGGGGCTCTAACCACGAGCAGTACTTC	CASRNRRGSNHEQYF
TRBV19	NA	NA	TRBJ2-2	TGTGCCAGTATAGAACAGCCGAACACCGGGGAGCTGTTTTTT	CASIEQPNTGELFF
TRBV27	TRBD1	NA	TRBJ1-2	TGTGCCAGCACCGACAGGGGGCAAGGCTACACCTTC	CASTDRGQGYTF
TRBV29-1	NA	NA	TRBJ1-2	TGCAGCGTTGAGACGGGGGGCTACACCTTC	CSVETGGYTF
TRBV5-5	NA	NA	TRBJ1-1	TGTGCCAGCAGCTTGGCTTACGGCACTGAAGCTTTCTTT	CASSLAYGTEAFF
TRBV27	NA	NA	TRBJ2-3	TGTGCCAGCAGTTTATCCCCACGCGTTAGCACAGATACGCAGTATTTT	CASSLSPRVSTDTQYF
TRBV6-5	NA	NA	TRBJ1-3	TGTGCCAGTATGGAGGGTCCGAACTCTGGAAACACCATATATTTT	CASMEGPNSGNTIYF